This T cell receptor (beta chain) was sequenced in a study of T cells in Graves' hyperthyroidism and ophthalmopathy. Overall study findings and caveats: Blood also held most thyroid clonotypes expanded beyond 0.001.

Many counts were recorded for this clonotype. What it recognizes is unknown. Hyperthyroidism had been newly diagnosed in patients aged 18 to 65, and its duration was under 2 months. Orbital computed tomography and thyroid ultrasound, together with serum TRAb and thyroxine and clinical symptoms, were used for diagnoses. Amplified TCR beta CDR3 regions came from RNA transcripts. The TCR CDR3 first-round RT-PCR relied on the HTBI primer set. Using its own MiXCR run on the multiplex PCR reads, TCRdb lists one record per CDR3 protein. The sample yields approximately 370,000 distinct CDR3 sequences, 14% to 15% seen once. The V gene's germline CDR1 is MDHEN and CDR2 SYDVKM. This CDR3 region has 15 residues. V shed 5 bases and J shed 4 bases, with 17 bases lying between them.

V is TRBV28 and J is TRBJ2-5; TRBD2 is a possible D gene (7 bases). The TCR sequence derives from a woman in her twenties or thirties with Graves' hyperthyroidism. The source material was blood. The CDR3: CASSPRRGGGETQYF. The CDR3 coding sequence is TGTGCCAGCAGTCCGCGACGAGGGGGGGGAGAGACCCAGTACTTC.